This T cell receptor beta chain was recorded in a study of T cells in Graves' hyperthyroidism and ophthalmopathy. Findings and limits, study-wide: Separation of ophthalmopathy from stable hyperthyroidism was achieved by a 13 V-J model.

In this sample, this clonotype turned up many times. Its antigen is unidentified. From RNA transcripts, TCR beta CDR3 regions were amplified. An initial round of RT-PCR targeting the TCR CDR3 relied on the HTBI primer set. TCRdb reprocessed the multiplex PCR reads with MiXCR, giving one entry per CDR3 protein. Counted here are 300,000 to 450,000 distinct CDR3 sequences, 11% to 15% occurring once; the ten biggest clones make up approximately 10%. The CDR3 totals 15 residues. Germline V gene lookup returns CDR1 SGHNT and CDR2 YENEEA. J gave up 8 bases and V 1 base, and 7 bases lay outside the gene matches. Researchers defined stable Graves' hyperthyroidism as no ophthalmopathy progression within 18 months.

The gene calls are TRBV11-3 and TRBJ2-1; 8 bases line up with TRBD2. This sequence originates from a woman aged 60-75 years with Graves' hyperthyroidism. Input material: blood. In DNA form, the CDR3 reads TGTGCCAGCAGCTTAGTGGGCGGGAGGCGACATGAGCAGTTCTTC. This codes for CASSLVGGRRHEQFF. Using reference TRBV11-3 and TRBJ2-1 for the parts outside the CDR3, the full variable domain is EAGVVQSPRYKIIEKKQPVAFWCNPISGHNTLYWYLQNLGQGPELLIRYENEEAVDDSQLPKDRFSAERLKGVDSTLKIQPAELGDSAVYLCASSLVGGRRHEQFFGPGTRLTVL.